This passage covers 3 T cell receptor beta chains from one sample sequenced in a study of cytomegalovirus exposure and HLA in healthy donors. Generated by immunoSEQ multiplex PCR, the TCRdb table keeps only in-frame clones and is missing some. The table records 220,000 or so clones, around four fifths of them present only once. The sequenced sample was PBMCs. The receptor source for this set is a woman aged 25 to 39 in good health and CMV-seropositive.

The rearrangement links TRBV13 to TRBJ2-7, with 11 bases lining up with TRBD2. The length of the CDR3 is 14 residues. Trimming at V came to 3 bases and at J to 3 bases, leaving 1 base not matched to a gene. Germline V gives CDR1 PRHDT, CDR2 FYEKMQ (reference sequence). The chain's CDR3 is CASSFGTSGYEQYF. The CDR3 DNA is TGTGCCAGCAGCTTTGGGACTAGCGGCTACGAGCAGTACTTC.

This sequence joins TRBV10-3 and TRBJ1-4, with a weak D call TRBD1 (6 bases). The CDR3 length is 13 residues. Germline V CDR1 and CDR2: ENHRY, SYGVKD. V was cut by 6 bases and J by 4 bases, with 9 bases left in between. The CDR3 is CAIRGAFNEKLFF. In DNA, the CDR3 is TGTGCCATCAGGGGGGCATTTAATGAAAAACTGTTTTTT.

This chain joins TRBV19 and TRBJ2-1; 7 bases are shared with TRBD2. Germline V gene lookup returns CDR1 LNHDA and CDR2 SQIVND (reference sequence). J gave up 10 bases and V 5 bases, and 11 bases lay outside the gene matches. The CDR3 spans 14 residues. CDR3 sequence (DNA): TGTGCCAGTAGTCCTAGCGGTTATCCGGGAGAGCAGTTCTTC. Residues: CASSPSGYPGEQFF.